These T cell receptor beta chains were read from a single sample in a study of cytomegalovirus exposure and HLA in healthy donors. Sequencing used immunoSEQ multiplex PCR; TCRdb keeps in-frame clones, though not all of them. The sample comprises about 120,000 clones, approximately 80% of which are singletons, and roughly 12% rests with the top ten. Sequenced input: PBMCs. All receptors come from a woman aged 40 to 50 in good health and CMV-seropositive. CDR3s include the opening cysteine and the closing phenylalanine or tryptophan. A D gene is named only where the DNA matches it firmly. Not all rows give a size; the values are once, few, many and, for expanded clones, a class.

v_gene	j_gene	abundance	d_gene	CDR3aa	CDR3nt
TRBV2	TRBJ1-5	NA	NA	CASTRFSNQPQHF	TGTGCCAGCACCAGGTTTAGCAATCAGCCCCAGCATTTT
TRBV19	TRBJ1-5	NA	NA	CASTKLDTPGVNQPQHF	TGTGCCAGTACCAAACTGGACACTCCTGGGGTCAATCAGCCCCAGCATTTT
TRBV11-2	TRBJ1-6	NA	NA	CASSLVVESPLHF	TGTGCCAGCAGCTTAGTCGTGGAGTCACCCCTCCACTTT
TRBV9	TRBJ1-5	NA	TRBD1	CASSVVDDRVSQPQHF	TGTGCCAGCAGCGTAGTGGACGACAGGGTGAGTCAGCCCCAGCATTTT
TRBV10-3	TRBJ1-2	few	TRBD1	CAISVLGTDHGYTF	TGTGCCATCAGTGTTTTGGGGACAGACCATGGCTACACCTTC
TRBV11-2	TRBJ1-6	NA	TRBD1	CASSPRQGSNLNSPLHF	TGTGCCAGCAGCCCGCGACAGGGATCCAACCTTAATTCACCCCTCCACTTT
TRBV19	TRBJ1-3	NA	NA	CASSIRGSTSGNTIYF	TGTGCCAGTAGTATACGGGGGTCAACCTCTGGAAACACCATATATTTT
TRBV7-9	TRBJ1-1	NA	NA	CSSSPRGTEAFF	TGTTCCAGCAGCCCACGGGGCACTGAAGCTTTCTTT
TRBV6-1	TRBJ2-5	NA	NA	CASSLETQYF	TGTGCCAGCAGTCTCGAGACCCAGTACTTC
TRBV6-5	TRBJ1-1	NA	TRBD1	CASNRGESTEAFF	TGTGCCAGCAACAGGGGCGAGAGCACTGAAGCTTTCTTT
TRBV6-5	TRBJ2-7	NA	NA	CASSYSFPQGGYEQYF	TGTGCCAGCAGTTACTCGTTCCCACAGGGTGGCTACGAGCAGTACTTC
TRBV7-8	TRBJ1-6	NA	NA	CASSPPGAPLHF	TGTGCCAGCAGTCCTCCGGGGGCACCCCTCCACTTT
TRBV20-1	TRBJ1-1	NA	NA	CSASPRGEAFF	TGCAGTGCTAGCCCCAGGGGTGAAGCTTTCTTT
TRBV25-1	TRBJ1-1	NA	NA	CASRGPWNTEAFF	TGTGCCAGCAGGGGGCCATGGAACACTGAAGCTTTCTTT
TRBV4-1	TRBJ2-5	few	NA	CASTPQGGRGPETQYF	TGCGCCAGCACGCCTCAAGGGGGTAGAGGGCCAGAGACCCAGTACTTC
TRBV6-4	TRBJ1-6	NA	NA	CASRRSAGPFYNSPLHF	TGTGCCAGCAGACGAAGCGCGGGGCCCTTCTATAATTCACCCCTCCACTTT
TRBV20-1	TRBJ1-1	NA	NA	CSALTGTFDFF	TGCAGTGCTCTTACCGGGACATTTGATTTCTTT
TRBV30	TRBJ2-6	NA	TRBD2	CAWSVWAGREGANVLTF	TGTGCCTGGAGTGTTTGGGCCGGGAGGGAAGGGGCCAACGTCCTGACTTTC